Listed below are T cell receptor beta chains from one sample, sequenced in a study of blood T cell repertoires in COVID-19. Measured with immunoSEQ multiplex PCR; TCRdb has only the in-frame clones, and not every one. Among about 200,000 clones listed, 80% to 85% were seen once. Input material: peripheral blood. The receptors were gathered from a woman of 80 years or more with COVID-19, enrolled during active disease. Both conserved end residues are part of each CDR3. A D gene is named only where the DNA matches it firmly. For some rows the clone size is stated as once, few or many, or as a class when expanded; others skip it.

NA	TRBJ2-1	NA	TRBV7-9	TGTGCCAGCAGCTTACCCTCCACAGCGGCTAGCTCCTACAATGAGCAGTTCTTC	CASSLPSTAASSYNEQFF
NA	TRBJ2-3	TRBD2	TRBV6-2/TRBV6-3	TGTGCCAGCAGTTACGGAGCGGGAGGACTCGCCGGTTTAGATACGCAGTATTTT	CASSYGAGGLAGLDTQYF
NA	TRBJ1-2	NA	TRBV4-1	TGCGCCAGCAGCCCGAATGAGGCTTCTAACTATGGCTACACCTTC	CASSPNEASNYGYTF
NA	TRBJ2-2	NA	TRBV5-4	TGTGCCAGCAGCTTGGGGGGGGAAAACACCGGGGAGCTGTTTTTT	CASSLGGENTGELFF
NA	TRBJ2-7	NA	TRBV5-1	TGCGCCAGCAGTCTAGGGACACCGTCGTACGAGCAGTACTTC	CASSLGTPSYEQYF
NA	TRBJ1-1	TRBD1	TRBV7-6	TGTGCCAGCAGCCTGACAGGGAAGACTGAAGCTTTCTTT	CASSLTGKTEAFF
few	TRBJ2-1	NA	TRBV9	TGTGCCAGCAGCCTGGAGGCGGCCCTCTCCTACAATGAGCAGTTCTTC	CASSLEAALSYNEQFF
NA	TRBJ1-3	NA	TRBV3-1/TRBV3-2	TGTGCCAGCAGCCAAGATTGGGGGAGGGTCCTTGGAAACACCATATATTTT	CASSQDWGRVLGNTIYF
NA	TRBJ2-4	TRBD2	TRBV7-9	TGTGCCAGCAGCGTCACTAGCGGGAGTTTGGCCAAAAACATTCAGTACTTC	CASSVTSGSLAKNIQYF
NA	TRBJ1-1	NA	TRBV28	TGTGCCAGCACCTCAAACGAGAGGTTAAGCACTGAAGCTTTCTTT	CASTSNERLSTEAFF
NA	TRBJ2-1	NA	TRBV24-1	TGTGCCACCAGTGGCCCCGGGGTTTTCAATGAGCAGTTCTTC	CATSGPGVFNEQFF
NA	TRBJ2-4	TRBD2	TRBV7-2	TGTGCCAGCAGCTTGGGGGGGTTTACTGGGAAAAACATTCAGTACTTC	CASSLGGFTGKNIQYF
NA	TRBJ2-7	TRBD2	TRBV5-1	TGCGCCAGCAGCCCACGGACTAGCGGGGGATCAGGCTACGAGCAGTACTTC	CASSPRTSGGSGYEQYF
NA	TRBJ1-2	TRBD1	TRBV2	TGTGCCTCCCGGACAGGCATACAGGGCGGCTACACCTTC	CASRTGIQGGYTF
NA	TRBJ1-1	TRBD1	TRBV19	TGTGCCAGTAGCAACACAGGGGACACTGAAGCTTTCTTT	CASSNTGDTEAFF
NA	TRBJ1-6	TRBD1	TRBV11-2	TGTGCCAGCAGCTTTAGGGGACAGGGAAATTCACCCCTCCACTTT	CASSFRGQGNSPLHF
NA	TRBJ2-7	TRBD1	TRBV3-1/TRBV3-2	TGTGCCAGCAGCCAAGATCTACTAGGGGGCAGGCACTTC	CASSQDLLGGRHF
NA	TRBJ1-1	NA	TRBV5-4	TGTGCCAGCAGCTTCTTACAGGGAGTGGAAACTGAAGCTTTCTTT	CASSFLQGVETEAFF
NA	TRBJ1-2	NA	TRBV5-8	TGTGCCAGCAGCTTGCGACGAGGGAACGATGGCTACACCTTC	CASSLRRGNDGYTF
NA	TRBJ2-5	TRBD2	TRBV7-2	TGTGCCAGCAGCTTACAAAGCGGGAGTATGGGGGGAGAGACCCAGTACTTC	CASSLQSGSMGGETQYF
few	TRBJ1-1	NA	TRBV3-1/TRBV3-2	TGTGCCAGCAGCCAAGGAGACAGGAAAGCTTTCTTT	CASSQGDRKAFF
NA	TRBJ2-3	TRBD2	TRBV18	TGTGCCAGCTCACCGGGACTAGAAACAGATACGCAGTATTTT	CASSPGLETDTQYF
NA	TRBJ2-5	NA	TRBV11-3	TGTGCCAGCAGCTTAGACCCCTTCTCTGAGACCCAGTACTTC	CASSLDPFSETQYF
NA	TRBJ2-1	TRBD2	TRBV19	TGTGCCAGTAGTTCACCGGGACTAGCTATAAATGAGCAGTTCTTC	CASSSPGLAINEQFF
NA	TRBJ1-1	NA	TRBV10-3	TGTGCCATCAGTGGCGGGGTTACTGAAGCTTTCTTT	CAISGGVTEAFF
NA	TRBJ1-1	NA	TRBV4-2	TGTGCCAGCAGCCATGCGGAGAACACTGAAGCTTTCTTT	CASSHAENTEAFF
NA	TRBJ1-3	NA	TRBV27	TGTGCCAGCAAGGGAGGGACCCCCTTCTCTGGAAACACCATATATTTT	CASKGGTPFSGNTIYF
NA	TRBJ1-2	TRBD1	TRBV30	TGTGCCTGGAGCCCCTCCGGGACAGGGGGCTACACCTTC	CAWSPSGTGGYTF
NA	TRBJ2-7	TRBD2	TRBV7-8	TGTGCCAGCAGCTTACCCGAGCGGGGGGGATCCTACGAGCAGTACTTC	CASSLPERGGSYEQYF
NA	TRBJ1-4	NA	TRBV5-1	TGCGCCAGCAGCTTGACGGGGGGGACAAATGAAAAACTGTTTTTT	CASSLTGGTNEKLFF
NA	TRBJ1-3	NA	TRBV9	TGTGCCAGCAGCGTAGGCGTCCGTACTGGAAACACCATATATTTT	CASSVGVRTGNTIYF
few	TRBJ2-1	TRBD2	TRBV11-2	TGTGCCAGCAGCTTATTACTAGCGGTATACAATGAGCAGTTCTTC	CASSLLLAVYNEQFF
NA	TRBJ2-1	TRBD2	TRBV12-5	TGTGCTAGTGGTTTGCTAGCGGGAAGGGGTAACAATGAGCAGTTCTTC	CASGLLAGRGNNEQFF
NA	TRBJ2-4	NA	TRBV5-4	TGTGCCAGCAGCTTGCAAGTGAGGGAAAACATTCAGTACTTC	CASSLQVRENIQYF
NA	TRBJ2-2	TRBD1	TRBV7-3	TGTGCCAGCAGCCCACCGACAGGGGTGAACACCGGGGAGCTGTTTTTT	CASSPPTGVNTGELFF
NA	TRBJ1-1	NA	TRBV7-6	TGTGCCAGCAGCTCCCCCCCTGACACTGAAGCTTTCTTT	CASSSPPDTEAFF
NA	TRBJ2-5	TRBD2	TRBV5-1	TGCGCCAGCAGCTTGACTAGCGGGGGGACCCAAGAGACCCAGTACTTC	CASSLTSGGTQETQYF
NA	TRBJ2-7	TRBD2	TRBV7-6	TGTGCCAGCAGCCCGCGGACTAGCGGGGGCCGCGTCGCCTACGAGCAGTACTTC	CASSPRTSGGRVAYEQYF
NA	TRBJ1-1	NA	TRBV10-1	TGCGCCAGCCCGAGTTGCACTGAAGCTTTCTTT	CASPSCTEAFF
once	TRBJ1-5	NA	TRBV4-1	TGCGCCAGCAGCCAAGGGACAGTAATTCGGCCCCAGCATTTT	CASSQGTVIRPQHF
NA	TRBJ1-6	NA	TRBV5-1	TGCGCCAGCAGCTTGTCCATCGCGGCCAATTCACCCCTCCACTTT	CASSLSIAANSPLHF
few	TRBJ1-2	TRBD1	TRBV5-5	TGTGCCAGCACCGGGACAGGGGGCGTGGGCTATGGCTACACCTTC	CASTGTGGVGYGYTF
NA	TRBJ2-1	NA	TRBV7-6	TGTGCCAGCAGCTTAGATTCGGGGGTTTACGGGGTTGAGCAGTTCTTC	CASSLDSGVYGVEQFF
NA	TRBJ1-5	NA	TRBV2	TGTGCCAGCACTAGGCTCGAAAGAACTCAGCCCCAGCATTTT	CASTRLERTQPQHF
NA	TRBJ1-6	NA	TRBV7-9	TGTGCCAGCAGCTTCAGGGAACAGCTTGGTTCACCCCTCCACTTT	CASSFREQLGSPLHF
once	TRBJ2-3	TRBD1	TRBV6-2/TRBV6-3	TGTGCCAGCAGTCACAGACAGGGCGGAGATACGCAGTATTTT	CASSHRQGGDTQYF
NA	TRBJ2-1	TRBD2	TRBV24-1	TGTGCCACCAGTGATGGCCCGGCTAGCGGGTACAATGAGCAGTTCTTC	CATSDGPASGYNEQFF
NA	TRBJ2-1	NA	TRBV7-6	TGTGCCAGCAGCCTCTTAAGAGGGAGTACCCACAATGAGCAGTTCTTC	CASSLLRGSTHNEQFF
NA	TRBJ2-7	TRBD1	TRBV5-1	TGCGCCAGCAGCCCTCCGGGACAGGGGGCGTACGAGCAGTACTTC	CASSPPGQGAYEQYF
NA	TRBJ2-6	NA	TRBV19	TGTGCCAGTAGTATCCTTGGGTTTGGAGGAATGTTGCGCTCTGGGGCCAACGTCCTGACTTTC	CASSILGFGGMLRSGANVLTF
NA	TRBJ1-2	NA	TRBV7-2	TGTGCCAGCCGGATGAGAGACCAGGGAAATGGCTACACCTTC	CASRMRDQGNGYTF
NA	TRBJ2-7	TRBD2	TRBV5-1	TGCGCCAGCAGCCAAGGGACTAGCGGGAGTCTCTACGAGCAGTACTTC	CASSQGTSGSLYEQYF
NA	TRBJ1-4	TRBD1	TRBV27	TGTGCCAGCAGACAGGGGGCTTACCCCAATGAAAAACTGTTTTTT	CASRQGAYPNEKLFF
once	TRBJ1-1	NA	TRBV6-5	TGTGCCAGCATAGACAGAAATTTCATGAACACTGAAGCTTTCTTT	CASIDRNFMNTEAFF
NA	TRBJ2-7	NA	TRBV6-2/TRBV6-3	TGTGCCAGCAGTTACTTCGGCGGGGCCGCCTACGAGCAGTACTTC	CASSYFGGAAYEQYF